Listed here are 20 T cell receptor beta chains from one sample, sequenced in a study of blood T cell repertoires in COVID-19. Profiling relied on immunoSEQ multiplex PCR, and the TCRdb table lists in-frame clones only, not all of them. The data show around 220,000 clones, approximately 90% seen once. Sequencing input: PBMCs or T cells enriched from blood (not recorded which). Every receptor here comes from a woman under 30 who had recovered from COVID-19.

This clone was recorded a few times. One end of the junction varies from germline; a read error may be responsible. The CDR3 loop is CASSLRQGSGELFF. Written as DNA, the CDR3 is TGTGCTAGCAGCCTAAGACAGGGGTCCGGGGAGCTGTTTTTT. This chain joins TRBV7-7 and TRBJ2-2; 8 bases match TRBD1. The CDR3 length is 14 residues. Per germline, CDR1 SSHAT and CDR2 FNYEAQ (reference sequence).

This rearrangement joins TRBV27 to TRBJ2-7; 9 bases are shared with TRBD1. Germline V lookup: CDR1 MNHEY, CDR2 SMNVEV (reference sequence). V was pared by 6 bases and J by 0 bases, with 12 bases of the junction left unmatched. This CDR3 has 17 amino acids. The CDR3 sequence: CASSPRQGVTYSYEQYF. In nucleotides, the CDR3 is TGTGCCAGCAGCCCCCGACAGGGGGTAACGTACTCCTACGAGCAGTACTTC.

This chain joins TRBV28 and TRBJ1-4; perhaps TRBD1 as D (6 bases). The CDR3 is 14 amino acids. Germline V lookup: CDR1 MDHEN, CDR2 SYDVKM. Trimming took 6 bases from V and 5 from J, leaving 13 bases between them. The CDR3 loop reads CASRQGAYNEKLFF. The CDR3 bases are TGTGCCAGCAGACAGGGCGCATACAATGAAAAACTGTTTTTT.

This clone occurred once. The V gene is TRBV10-2, the J gene TRBJ2-6; 7 nucleotides agree with TRBD1. The junction had 17 bases not matched to a gene; V was cut back by 3 bases and J by 0 bases. The V gene's germline CDR1 is WSHSY and CDR2 SAAADI. The CDR3 totals 21 residues. CDR3: CASSDPRDRERDSSGANVLTF. The CDR3 coding sequence is TGCGCCAGCAGTGATCCCCGAGACAGGGAACGAGACAGCTCTGGGGCCAACGTCCTGACTTTC.

CDR3 sequence: CASSQGGGSQGIEAFF. In DNA form, the CDR3 reads TGTGCCAGCAGCCAAGGGGGGGGCAGTCAAGGTATTGAAGCTTTCTTT. The chain carries TRBV14 and TRBJ1-1, with D tentatively TRBD1 (6 bases). CDR3 length: 16 amino acids. Germline V CDR1 and CDR2: SGHDN, FVKESK. Deletions cut 1 base from V and 7 bases from J, with 19 bases between.

In this sample, this clone turned up once. The chain joins TRBV2 to TRBJ1-4; unclear D gene. The CDR3 consists of 13 residues. The V end lost 7 bases, the J end lost 7 bases, and 13 bases lay between the germline ends. Per germline, CDR1 SNHLY and CDR2 FYNNEI. The CDR3 DNA follows: TGTGCCAGCACGGCGGATTTCGGTGAAAAACTGTTTTTT. This gives the protein CASTADFGEKLFF. The complete variable domain, with remaining parts taken from reference TRBV2 and TRBJ1-4, reads EPEVTQTPSHQVTQMGQEVILRCVPISNHLYFYWYRQILGQKVEFLVSFYNNEISEKSEIFDDQFSVERPDGSNFTLKIRSTKLEDSAMYFCASTADFGEKLFFGSGTQLSVL.

The chain has TRBV14 and TRBJ2-2; 7 nucleotides agree with TRBD2. After removal of 11 bases from V and 1 base from J, the junction contained 7 bases not matched to a gene. Germline V gene data show CDR1 as SGHDN and CDR2 as FVKESK. The CDR3 consists of 14 residues. DNA of the CDR3: TGTGCCTCCAGGCTAGCGGTGAACACCGGGGAGCTGTTTTTT. Translating gives CASRLAVNTGELFF.

J is TRBJ2-7 and V is TRBV3-1 (or the pseudogene TRBV3-2); 7 positions agree with TRBD1. V lost 5 bases and J lost 1; bases outside the gene matches: 11. This CDR3 has 16 residues. Germline lookup yields CDR1 LGHDT and CDR2 YNNKEL (reference sequence). The CDR3 region is CASSDRQGYGSYEQYF. In nucleotides, the CDR3 is TGTGCCAGCAGCGACAGACAGGGATACGGTTCCTACGAGCAGTACTTC.

The J gene is TRBJ1-4, the V gene TRBV19; TRBD1 is a possible D gene (6 bases). The CDR3 runs to 16 residues. V shed 3 bases and J shed 8 bases, with 19 bases lying between them. Germline V gene sequence: CDR1 LNHDA, CDR2 SQIVND (reference sequence). The CDR3 protein is CASSIRTGYGDEKLFF. The CDR3 nucleotides read TGTGCCAGTAGTATTCGAACAGGGTATGGAGACGAAAAACTGTTTTTT.

The chain carries TRBV3-1 (or the pseudogene TRBV3-2) and TRBJ2-7; maybe TRBD2 (5 bases). The CDR3 consists of 22 residues. V shed 1 base and J shed 2 bases, with 33 bases lying between them. Germline loops: CDR1 LGHDT, CDR2 YNNKEL (reference sequence). CDR3 region: CASSQAGSPLQDRPSDPYEQYF. The CDR3 coding sequence is TGTGCCAGCAGCCAAGCGGGGTCCCCACTCCAAGATAGGCCCTCCGACCCCTACGAGCAGTACTTC.

The rearrangement links TRBV7-9 to TRBJ2-7; weak D call: TRBD1 (5 bases). V lost 5 bases to trimming and J lost 7 bases, with 21 bases between them. Germline CDR1 is SEHNR and CDR2 is FQNEAQ (reference sequence). The CDR3 runs to 15 residues. The CDR3 is CASSAAGILLREQYF. The CDR3 coding sequence is TGTGCCAGCAGCGCGGCAGGGATCCTCCTACGGGAGCAGTACTTC.

The rearrangement links TRBV4-1 to TRBJ1-1; 7 bases agree with TRBD1. The CDR3 extends over 14 amino acids. J lost 3 bases, V lost 0 bases, and 1 base had no gene match. Germline assignment: CDR1 MGHRA and CDR2 YSYEKL. CDR3 loop: CASSQEQGHTEAFF. The DNA of the CDR3 is TGCGCCAGCAGCCAAGAACAGGGGCACACTGAAGCTTTCTTT.

The V gene is TRBV5-1, the J gene TRBJ2-5; TRBD1 is a possible D gene (7 bases). Germline V gives CDR1 SGHRS, CDR2 YFSETQ. The CDR3 length is 13 residues. V was pared by 4 bases and J by 4 bases, with 11 bases between. Here the CDR3 reads CASSLEGAETQYF. The CDR3 nucleotides are TGCGCCAGCAGCCTGGAGGGGGCAGAGACCCAGTACTTC.

The rearrangement joins TRBV29-1 to TRBJ2-3; 10 nucleotides line up with TRBD1. The CDR3 covers 14 residues. V shed 2 bases, J shed 3 bases, and the junction held 2 bases outside the gene matches. Germline CDR1 is SQVTM and CDR2 is ANQGSEA. The CDR3 loop reads CSVERGQGTDTQYF. CDR3 sequence (DNA): TGCAGCGTTGAAAGGGGACAGGGGACAGATACGCAGTATTTT.

This clone was counted between two and nine times. The gene calls are TRBV7-9 and TRBJ1-1; D is unresolved. The CDR3 has 11 amino acids. Trimming took off 0 bases at V and 8 bases at J, with 4 bases between the two ends. Germline CDR1 SEHNR, CDR2 FQNEAQ (reference sequence). The CDR3 reads CASSLAVEAFF. In nucleotides, the CDR3 is TGTGCCAGCAGCTTAGCCGTCGAAGCTTTCTTT.

The genes are TRBV21-1 and TRBJ1-5; the D call of TRBD1 is as the table states it, not checked on the DNA. TRBV21-1 is a documented pseudogene. CDR3 length equals 13 residues. The CDR3 reads CASTGAGNQPQHF. The CDR3, as DNA: TGTGCCAGCACAGGGGCAGGGAATCAGCCCCAGCATTTT.

The chain recombines TRBV7-6 with TRBJ2-3, with 8 bases identical to TRBD1. Germline CDR1 is SGHVS and CDR2 is FNYEAQ. CDR3 length: 17 amino acids. The trim removed 1 base at V and 1 base at J, leaving 7 bases unmatched. For the CDR3, the DNA is TGTGCCAGCAGCTTAGAAACAGGGGGTGTGGGCACAGATACGCAGTATTTT. It translates to CASSLETGGVGTDTQYF.

The chain employs TRBV7-2 and TRBJ2-2, with TRBD2 matching over 7 bases. This CDR3 spans 19 amino acids. Germline CDR1 is SGHTA and CDR2 is FQGNSA. The J segment lost 3 bases and the V segment lost 1 base, leaving 14 bases of the junction unmatched. The CDR3 spells CASSLVGGPVMFDTGELFF. Written as DNA, the CDR3 is TGTGCCAGCAGCTTAGTGGGAGGGCCTGTTATGTTCGACACCGGGGAGCTGTTTTTT.

The rearrangement uses TRBV10-3 and TRBJ2-1; 11 bases are shared with TRBD2. CDR1 is ENHRY, CDR2 SYGVKD, per germline. The CDR3 extends over 14 amino acids. V lost 6 bases to trimming and J lost 7 bases; unmatched junction nucleotides: 5. CDR3: CAIRLAGGQNEQFF. The CDR3 DNA follows: TGTGCCATCAGATTAGCGGGGGGGCAGAATGAGCAGTTCTTC.

The chain carries TRBV12-3 or TRBV12-4 and TRBJ2-3; possibly TRBD2 for D (6 bases). The CDR3 extends over 12 amino acids. The germline V and J ends were trimmed by 6 bases and 6 bases, with 10 bases remaining between them. CDR3 nucleotide sequence: TGTGCCAGCAGCTTTAGCGGTGATACGCAGTATTTT. Protein sequence: CASSFSGDTQYF.